A selection of T cell receptor beta chains follows, all from one sample in a study of read filtering for tumor transcriptome and immune sequencing. A single record per CDR3 protein comes from TCRdb applying MiXCR to the reads. This table holds around 44,000 distinct CDR3 sequences, under 15% found once. The sample taken for sequencing was a population of CD138-negative cells sorted from bone marrow. These receptors came from a donor aged 40 or over with multiple myeloma. CDR3s include the opening cysteine and the closing phenylalanine or tryptophan. The D gene is left open where the match is weak. The size of a clone is reported for some rows only, either as once, few or many, or as a class for expanded clones.

j_gene: TRBJ2-5
d_gene: -
abundance: many
v_gene: TRBV5-1
CDR3aa: CASSLRGDLGETQYF
CDR3nt: TGCGCCAGCAGCTTGCGAGGAGACCTGGGAGAGACCCAGTACTTC

j_gene: TRBJ2-1
d_gene: TRBD2
abundance: many
v_gene: TRBV6-2/TRBV6-3
CDR3aa: CASSPGLSSYNEQFF
CDR3nt: TGTGCCAGCAGCCCGGGACTATCTAGTTACAATGAGCAGTTCTTC

j_gene: TRBJ2-7
d_gene: -
abundance: many
v_gene: TRBV20-1
CDR3aa: CSASEEGSYEQYF
CDR3nt: TGCAGTGCCTCCGAGGAGGGCTCCTACGAGCAGTACTTC

j_gene: TRBJ2-3
d_gene: TRBD1
abundance: many
v_gene: TRBV20-1
CDR3aa: CSAGQTSTDTQYF
CDR3nt: TGCAGTGCGGGACAGACTAGCACAGATACGCAGTATTTT

j_gene: TRBJ2-3
d_gene: -
abundance: many
v_gene: TRBV9
CDR3aa: CASSVEGVDTQYF
CDR3nt: TGTGCCAGCAGCGTAGAGGGTGTGGATACGCAGTATTTT

j_gene: TRBJ2-1
d_gene: TRBD2
abundance: many
v_gene: TRBV4-1
CDR3aa: CASSQGGLATTYNEQFF
CDR3nt: TGCGCCAGCAGCCAAGGGGGACTAGCGACAACCTACAATGAGCAGTTCTTC

j_gene: TRBJ1-5
d_gene: -
abundance: many
v_gene: TRBV15
CDR3aa: CATSRQTSDKQPQHF
CDR3nt: TGTGCCACCAGCAGACAGACCTCGGACAAACAGCCCCAGCATTTT

j_gene: TRBJ2-1
d_gene: -
abundance: many
v_gene: TRBV12-3/TRBV12-4
CDR3aa: CASSLAGRAYNEQFF
CDR3nt: TGTGCCAGCAGTTTAGCGGGAAGAGCTTACAATGAGCAGTTCTTC

j_gene: TRBJ2-5
d_gene: -
abundance: many
v_gene: TRBV21-1
CDR3aa: CARRNRKYHAGTTQETQYF
CDR3nt: TGTGCCAGGCGTAACCGAAAGTACCATGCCGGGACAACCCAAGAGACCCAGTACTTC

j_gene: TRBJ2-1
d_gene: TRBD2
abundance: many
v_gene: TRBV28
CDR3aa: CASSSSGAFSYNEQFF
CDR3nt: TGTGCCAGCAGTTCTAGCGGAGCCTTCTCCTACAATGAGCAGTTCTTC

j_gene: TRBJ2-1
d_gene: -
abundance: -
v_gene: TRBV20-1
CDR3aa: CSARPFQGAHNEQFF
CDR3nt: TGCAGTGCTAGACCTTTCCAGGGAGCCCACAATGAGCAGTTCTTC

j_gene: TRBJ2-3
d_gene: -
abundance: many
v_gene: TRBV4-3
CDR3aa: CASSQDGSVGDTQYF
CDR3nt: TGCGCCAGCAGCCAAGATGGTAGCGTCGGAGATACGCAGTATTTT

j_gene: TRBJ2-7
d_gene: TRBD1
abundance: many
v_gene: TRBV5-4
CDR3aa: CASSPGTATYEQYF
CDR3nt: TGTGCCAGCAGCCCCGGGACAGCTACCTACGAGCAGTACTTC

j_gene: TRBJ2-2
d_gene: -
abundance: many
v_gene: TRBV20-1
CDR3aa: CSVREEGTGELFF
CDR3nt: TGCAGTGTTAGAGAAGAGGGTACCGGGGAGCTGTTTTTT

j_gene: TRBJ2-3
d_gene: -
abundance: many
v_gene: TRBV7-6
CDR3aa: CASGSGGGDTQYF
CDR3nt: TGTGCCAGCGGTTCCGGGGGTGGAGATACGCAGTATTTT

j_gene: TRBJ2-2
d_gene: -
abundance: -
v_gene: TRBV7-9
CDR3aa: CVSSATRQGPGELLF
CDR3nt: TGTGTCAGCAGCGCCACTAGGCAGGGGCCCGGGGAGCTGCTTTTT

j_gene: TRBJ2-7
d_gene: TRBD1
abundance: many
v_gene: TRBV4-1
CDR3aa: CASSQLQDRGWEQYF
CDR3nt: TGCGCCAGCAGCCAACTCCAGGACAGGGGATGGGAGCAGTACTTC